The clone carrying this TCR beta chain was recorded many times. Antigen unknown. This sample is drawn from a study of T cells in Graves' hyperthyroidism and ophthalmopathy. Notes on the study in general: Most thyroid clonotypes that were expanded above 0.001 also turned up in blood.

The cohort's ophthalmopathy patients, a group with duration under 3 months, had a Clinical Activity Score of at least 3 and a NOSPECS grade of at least 4. Diagnosis rested on symptoms, serum thyroxine and TRAb, thyroid ultrasound, and orbital computed tomography. This sample holds PBMCs from roughly 10 ml fresh peripheral blood. From germline, CDR1 is SGHRS and CDR2 YFSETQ. This CDR3 region has 14 residues. V was shortened by 4 bases and J by 8 bases, with 18 bases between the two germline ends. RNA transcripts yielded amplified TCR beta CDR3 regions. A first-round RT-PCR of the TCR CDR3 used the HTBI primer set. TCRdb fed the multiplex PCR reads into MiXCR, producing one record per CDR3 protein. The data contain around 520,000 distinct CDR3 sequences, around 22% of them singletons.

The source is a woman in her twenties or thirties with Graves' ophthalmopathy. The V call is TRBV5-1, the J call TRBJ1-2; a possible D gene is TRBD1 (5 bases). Sequenced material: blood. The CDR3 sequence is CASSQDRVNGGYTF. The CDR3 region has the DNA TGCGCCAGCAGCCAAGACAGAGTAAACGGCGGCTACACCTTC.